This TCR beta chain was identified during a study of T cell responses to AZD1222 COVID-19 vaccine. About the research overall: Analysis merged second doses at about 4 or about 12 weeks. The study, taken as a whole, reports: Baseline testing showed seropositivity in only a handful of AZD1222 recipients. Per reports, nearly half of all spike-specific TCRs target regions that are unmutated in variants.

A remark on this clone: The antigen remains undetermined.

Germline CDR1 and CDR2: LNHNV and YYDKDF (reference sequence). Trimming shortened V by 6 bases and J by 5 bases, and 13 bases separated the two germline ends. The CDR3 loop spans 13 amino acids. The table came from immunoSEQ multiplex PCR; TCRdb's copy has only in-frame clones and leaves some out. The sample carries under 200,000 clones, around 94% recorded once. The sequenced sample was peripheral blood, obtained on day 0 of AZD1222 vaccination. The clonotype comes from an adult in good health. This rearrangement joins TRBV15 to TRBJ1-1; no definite D call. This chain's CDR3 is CATSQLEVTEAFF. In DNA form, the CDR3 reads TGTGCCACCAGTCAACTGGAGGTTACTGAAGCTTTCTTT.